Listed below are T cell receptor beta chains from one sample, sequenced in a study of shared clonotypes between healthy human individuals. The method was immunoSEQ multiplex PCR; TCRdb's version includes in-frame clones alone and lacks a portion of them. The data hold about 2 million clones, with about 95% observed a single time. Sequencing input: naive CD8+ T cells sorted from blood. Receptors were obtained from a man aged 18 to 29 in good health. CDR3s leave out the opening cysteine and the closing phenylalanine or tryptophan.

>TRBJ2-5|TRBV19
ASSNGQGRETQY
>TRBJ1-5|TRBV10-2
ASSESAPGFWPQH
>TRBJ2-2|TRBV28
ASSLWGQGTGELF
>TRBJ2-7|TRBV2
ASSKTYEQY
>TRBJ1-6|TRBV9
ASSLSGSSYNSPLH
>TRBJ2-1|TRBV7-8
ASSQGLAGAYNEQF
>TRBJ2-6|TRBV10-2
ASSEANVLT
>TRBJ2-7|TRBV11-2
ASSSPGGPSYEQY
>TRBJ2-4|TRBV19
ASSISWRQGGQNIQY
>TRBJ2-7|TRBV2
ASSDGTGNYEQY
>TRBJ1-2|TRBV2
ASSVRGEGALYGYT
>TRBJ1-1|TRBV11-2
ASSLDKGFEAF
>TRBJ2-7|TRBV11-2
ASRYSTGVHEQY
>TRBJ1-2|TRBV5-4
ASSQSTGGYGYT
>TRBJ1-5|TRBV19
ASSPTGGPAQPQH
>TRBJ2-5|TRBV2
ASSDTETQY
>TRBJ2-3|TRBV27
ASSLLLLAGGPDTQY
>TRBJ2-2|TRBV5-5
ASSLALAAGELF
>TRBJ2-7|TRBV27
ASSLLSGDRGAYEQY
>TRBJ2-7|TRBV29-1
SVREAYEQY
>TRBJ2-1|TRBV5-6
ASSLMTSGSHEQF
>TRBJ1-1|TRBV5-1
ASSLIGMNTEAF
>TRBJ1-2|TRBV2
ASSEGQNYGYT
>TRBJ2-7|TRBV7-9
ASSPRTGESSYEQY
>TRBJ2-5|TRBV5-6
ASSLVGQETQY
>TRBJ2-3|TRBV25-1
ASRDVGAGGNTDTQY
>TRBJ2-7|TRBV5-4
ASSLDSPYEQY
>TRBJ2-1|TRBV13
ASSLGGLAGDNEQF
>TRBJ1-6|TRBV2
ASSEGVWSSYNSPLH
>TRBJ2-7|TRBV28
ASSLGVGTLYEQY
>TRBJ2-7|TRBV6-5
ASSYGQGIDEQY
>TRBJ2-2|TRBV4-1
ASSPLAGGGSTGELF
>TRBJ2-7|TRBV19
ASSIEQGVVYEQY
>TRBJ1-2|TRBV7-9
ASSLSSPGGYT
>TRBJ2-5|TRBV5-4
ASSSSGDFQETQY